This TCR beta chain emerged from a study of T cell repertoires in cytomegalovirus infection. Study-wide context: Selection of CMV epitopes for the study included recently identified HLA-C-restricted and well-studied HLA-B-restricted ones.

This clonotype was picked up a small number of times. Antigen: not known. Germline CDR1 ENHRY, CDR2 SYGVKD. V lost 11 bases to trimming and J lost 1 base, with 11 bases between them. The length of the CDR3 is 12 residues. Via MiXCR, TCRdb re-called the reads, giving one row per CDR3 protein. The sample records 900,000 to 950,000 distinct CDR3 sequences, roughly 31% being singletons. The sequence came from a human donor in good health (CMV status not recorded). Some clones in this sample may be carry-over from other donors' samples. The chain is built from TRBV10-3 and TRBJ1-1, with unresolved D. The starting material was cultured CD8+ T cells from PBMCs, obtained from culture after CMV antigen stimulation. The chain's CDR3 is CAVLQENTEAFF. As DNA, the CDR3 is TGTGCCGTACTTCAGGAGAACACTGAAGCTTTCTTT.